A selection of T cell receptor beta chains follows, all from one sample in a study of blood T cell repertoires in COVID-19. Assay used: immunoSEQ multiplex PCR; TCRdb lists only in-frame clones, some missing. The top ten clones hold 4% of a sample with about 160,000 clones, roughly nine tenths of them seen once. Material for sequencing was peripheral blood. The receptors shown here come from a woman in her seventies with acute or convalescent COVID-19. The CDR3 runs from the conserved cysteine through the conserved F or W. D genes are given only for firm matches.

j_call | v_call | d_call | cdr3_aa
TRBJ1-6 | TRBV12-3/TRBV12-4 | NA | CASSANSNSPLHF
TRBJ1-4 | TRBV20-1 | NA | CSAILTEKLFF
TRBJ2-7 | TRBV15 | NA | CATSSRDFQGEQYF
TRBJ1-2 | TRBV5-6 | NA | CASSQRGEFYGYTF
TRBJ2-7 | TRBV5-1 | NA | CASSLDPPLGEQYF
TRBJ2-1 | TRBV7-8 | TRBD2 | CASSPHIVAGGPGAEQFF
TRBJ2-2 | TRBV11-2 | NA | CASSFNTGELFF
TRBJ1-6 | TRBV7-5 | NA | CARSLALTRDTLNSPLHF
TRBJ1-5 | TRBV7-9 | NA | CASSLGAGSSNQPQHF
TRBJ2-1 | TRBV11-2 | NA | CASSTRGAGTYNEQFF
TRBJ2-5 | TRBV7-9 | NA | CASSLWEDDQETQYF
TRBJ2-7 | TRBV18 | NA | CASSPGTSSDEQYF
TRBJ1-5 | TRBV19 | TRBD1 | CASRSRGPSNQPQHF
TRBJ2-1 | TRBV7-9 | NA | CASSLVIGQYNEQFF
TRBJ1-2 | TRBV6-5 | NA | CASSPGRDWGYTF
TRBJ1-3 | TRBV19 | NA | CASSISAGAGNTIYF
TRBJ1-5 | TRBV24-1 | TRBD1 | CATSDWGPGQITYQPQHF
TRBJ2-1 | TRBV28 | NA | CASSLYPPGGSRYNEQFF
TRBJ1-3 | TRBV18 | NA | CASAPALRRGLSGNTIYF
TRBJ2-2 | TRBV7-2 | TRBD2 | CASSSAGGLSTGELFF
TRBJ2-5 | TRBV11-2 | TRBD2 | CASSLVAGAPRETQYF
TRBJ1-1 | TRBV27 | NA | CASSLRGTGSEAFF
TRBJ1-3 | TRBV7-8 | TRBD1 | CASSPTGAGNTIYF
TRBJ2-5 | TRBV4-1 | TRBD2 | CASSPLTSGGFQETQYF
TRBJ2-3 | TRBV24-1 | TRBD2 | CATSDPMGGTTDTQYF
TRBJ1-1 | TRBV9 | TRBD1 | CASSVGEGQGEAFF